One and the same sample provided the 25 T cell receptor beta chains below, sequenced in a study of spatial heterogeneity in lung cancer. Findings and caveats of the study: One measure, the expanded intratumoral alpha and beta TCR count, tracked tumor mutation counts.

Via MiXCR, TCRdb re-called the 5' RACE reads, giving one row per CDR3 protein. Among about 23,000 distinct CDR3 sequences, approximately 6.5% were seen once, and the ten largest hold under 13%. Their recognized antigens are unknown. The time point: sample taken at primary tumor resection. The source material was lung tumor tissue, sampled at surgery. All receptors derive from a male donor with early-stage non-small cell lung cancer.

By share of the sample, this clonotype is large. The chain carries TRBV6-5 and TRBJ1-4, with D unclear. The CDR3 has 13 amino acids. The germline V and J ends were trimmed by 6 bases and 0 bases, with 5 bases remaining between them. Germline lookup yields CDR1 MNHEY and CDR2 SVGAGI. The CDR3 DNA is TGTGCCAGCAGGGGATCAACTAATGAAAAACTGTTTTTT. Translation gives CASRGSTNEKLFF.

This clonotype was counted at least ten times. The J gene is TRBJ2-5, the V gene TRBV20-1; D unresolved. The CDR3 has 14 residues. Trimming left V 3 bases short and J 3 bases short, with 14 bases between. The germline V gene encodes CDR1 DFQATT and CDR2 SNEGSKA (reference sequence). This chain's CDR3 is CSASVLPREETQYF. The CDR3 DNA follows: TGCAGTGCTAGTGTGTTGCCTAGAGAAGAGACCCAGTACTTC.

This clonotype has at least ten counts. V and J are TRBV9 and TRBJ2-7; tentative D call: TRBD1 (6 bases). This CDR3 comprises 15 residues. The V end lost 9 bases, the J end lost 0 bases, and 19 bases lay between the germline ends. Germline-derived CDR1 and CDR2 are SGDLS and YYNGEE. The DNA of the CDR3 is TGTGCCAACTACGAAACAGGGACAAGCTCCTACGAGCAGTACTTC. Its protein product is CANYETGTSSYEQYF.

This clonotype occurred many times. The CDR3 loop is CSVLRGAETQYF. The CDR3 DNA reads as TGCAGCGTCCTCAGGGGGGCCGAGACCCAGTACTTC. The chain has TRBV29-1 and TRBJ2-5, with D possibly matching TRBD1 (7 bases). The CDR3 runs to 12 residues. Germline assignment: CDR1 SQVTM and CDR2 ANQGSEA. V was shortened by 6 bases and J by 5 bases, with 13 bases between the two germline ends. The full variable domain, completed using reference TRBV29-1 and TRBJ2-5, is SAVISQKPSRDICQRGTSLTIQCQVDSQVTMMFWYRQQPGQSLTLIATANQGSEATYESGFVIDKFPISRPNLTFSTLTVSNMSPEDSSIYLCSVLRGAETQYFGPGTRLLVL.

This clonotype was seen repeatedly, ten times or more. The gene calls are TRBV11-1 and TRBJ2-7; D is perhaps TRBD2 (5 bases). The germline CDR1 and CDR2 sequences are SGHAT and FQDESV (reference sequence). Trimming took 4 bases from V and 6 from J, leaving 16 bases between them. This CDR3 spans 14 amino acids. The CDR3 spells CASSSSGNSREQYF. As DNA, the CDR3 is TGTGCCAGCAGCTCATCCGGGAATTCTCGCGAGCAGTACTTC. Together with reference TRBV11-1 and TRBJ2-7, the CDR3 gives the full variable domain: EAEVAQSPRYKITEKSQAVAFWCDPISGHATLYWYRQILGQGPELLVQFQDESVVDDSQLPKDRFSAERLKGVDSTLKIQPAELGDSAMYLCASSSSGNSREQYFGPGTRLTVT.

The rearrangement links TRBV7-2 to TRBJ1-1, with a tentative D call TRBD1 (5 bases). V shed 3 bases and J shed 8 bases, with 13 bases lying between them. The CDR3 runs 13 residues. Germline CDR1 and CDR2: SGHTA and FQGNSA. The chain's CDR3 is CASSLYAGREAFF. The DNA of the CDR3 is TGTGCCAGCAGCTTGTACGCAGGGAGGGAAGCTTTCTTT.

This CDR3 reads CASSLGGGITYEQYF. For the CDR3, the DNA is TGTGCCAGCAGCTTGGGCGGCGGGATCACCTACGAGCAGTACTTC. The chain links TRBV5-4 to TRBJ2-7; a weak D match, TRBD2 (6 bases). Germline CDR1 and CDR2: SGHNT and YYREEE (reference sequence). CDR3 length: 15 amino acids. V was clipped by 0 bases and J by 2 bases, with 12 bases between them. The full variable domain, completed using reference TRBV5-4 and TRBJ2-7, is ETGVTQSPTHLIKTRGQQVTLRCSSQSGHNTVSWYQQALGQGPQFIFQYYREEENGRGNFPPRFSGLQFPNYSSELNVNALELDDSALYLCASSLGGGITYEQYFGPGTRLTVT.

This clonotype was recorded at least ten times. The chain employs TRBV5-1 and TRBJ2-7; D call uncertain. V shed 2 bases and J shed 1 base, with 10 bases lying between them. CDR1 and CDR2 from the germline V gene are SGHRS and YFSETQ. The CDR3 extends over 14 amino acids. DNA of the CDR3: TGCGCCAGCAGCTTCGGACCAGGATCCTACGAGCAGTACTTC. It yields the protein CASSFGPGSYEQYF.

J is TRBJ2-5 and V is TRBV15, with no clear D. V was trimmed by 1 base and J by 0 bases, leaving 12 bases between them. This CDR3 is built from 16 residues. Germline V gene data show CDR1 as LNHNV and CDR2 as YYDKDF (reference sequence). CDR3 amino acids: CATSRGRASYQETQYF. In nucleotides, the CDR3 is TGTGCCACCAGCAGAGGAAGGGCAAGTTACCAAGAGACCCAGTACTTC.

This clonotype has ten or more counts. The chain combines TRBV5-1 with TRBJ2-2; D perhaps matches TRBD1 (6 bases). CDR1 is SGHRS, CDR2 YFSETQ, per germline. V lost 7 bases and J 5 bases, leaving 15 bases between the germline ends. The CDR3 contains 14 residues. CDR3 region: CASDPGDFTGELFF. The DNA for the CDR3 is TGCGCCAGCGACCCAGGGGATTTTACCGGGGAGCTGTTTTTT.

This clonotype showed up many times. The chain carries TRBV7-8 and TRBJ1-6; 9 bases map to TRBD1. This CDR3 region has 14 residues. CDR1 and CDR2 (germline): SGHVS, FQNEAQ. V was clipped by 4 bases and J by 6 bases; unmatched bases: 1. The CDR3 reads CASSSQGANSPLHF. CDR3 bases: TGTGCCAGCAGCTCACAGGGGGCTAATTCACCCCTCCACTTT.

This clonotype came up many times. The gene calls are TRBV3-1 and TRBJ2-7; no definite D call. The CDR3 totals 14 residues. V was shortened by 1 base and J by 0 bases, with 7 bases between the two germline ends. Germline CDR1 reads LGHDT; CDR2 reads YNNKEL (reference sequence). CDR3 residues: CASSQVLSSYEQYF. The CDR3 nucleotides are TGTGCCAGCAGCCAAGTGCTGTCCTCCTACGAGCAGTACTTC.

This clonotype was seen at least ten times. The chain couples TRBV25-1 to TRBJ1-1; 9 bases fit TRBD1. Germline CDR1 and CDR2: MGHDK and SYGVNS. The CDR3 has 14 residues. V gave up 7 bases and J gave up 4 bases; unmatched junction bases: 7. Here the CDR3 reads CASTGTGIITEAFF. CDR3 in DNA: TGTGCCAGCACCGGGACAGGGATTATCACTGAAGCTTTCTTT.

This clonotype was recorded many times. The V gene is TRBV5-1, the J gene TRBJ2-1; 10 nucleotides match TRBD2. The CDR3 runs to 15 residues. V was pared by 3 bases and J by 3 bases, with 3 bases of the junction left unmatched. Germline values: CDR1 SGHRS, CDR2 YFSETQ. CDR3 coding DNA: TGCGCCAGCAGCTCTGGACTAGCGGACTACAATGAGCAGTTCTTC. It encodes CASSSGLADYNEQFF.

This clonotype was detected many times. The chain combines TRBV18 with TRBJ2-3; D remains ambiguous. CDR1 is KGHSH and CDR2 is LQKENI in the germline V gene. This CDR3 is 12 amino acids long. The V end was cut by 3 bases, the J end by 1 base, with 2 bases between. CDR3: CASSPRTDTQYF. CDR3 coding DNA: TGTGCCAGCTCACCCCGCACAGATACGCAGTATTTT.

This clonotype was seen many times. This chain connects TRBV2 to TRBJ1-5; TRBD1 agrees at 7 bases. This CDR3 region has 15 residues. V shed 4 bases, J shed 2 bases, and the junction held 5 bases outside the gene matches. Per the germline V gene, CDR1 is SNHLY and CDR2 is FYNNEI. CDR3 region: CASSVRDRGNQPQHF. CDR3 in DNA: TGTGCCAGCAGTGTCCGGGACAGAGGCAATCAGCCCCAGCATTTT. Drawing the rest from reference TRBV2 and TRBJ1-5, the complete variable domain is EPEVTQTPSHQVTQMGQEVILRCVPISNHLYFYWYRQILGQKVEFLVSFYNNEISEKSEIFDDQFSVERPDGSNFTLKIRSTKLEDSAMYFCASSVRDRGNQPQHFGDGTRLSIL.

V and J are TRBV6-2 or TRBV6-3 and TRBJ2-5; D remains ambiguous. Germline CDR1 reads MNHEY; CDR2 reads SVGEGT. The germline V and J ends were trimmed by 2 bases and 5 bases, with 15 bases remaining between them. The CDR3 contains 15 residues. The CDR3 region is CASSYVGSGIETQYF. DNA for the CDR3: TGTGCCAGCAGTTACGTAGGATCTGGTATTGAGACCCAGTACTTC.

This clonotype has at least ten counts. The rearrangement joins TRBV5-6 to TRBJ2-1; 12 nucleotides align to TRBD2. V lost 6 bases to trimming and J lost 2 bases; unmatched junction nucleotides: 15. CDR3 length equals 19 residues. Germline CDR1 reads SGHDT; CDR2 reads YYEEEE. Here the CDR3 DNA reads TGTGCCAGCACGACGTCCGGGCTAGCGGGAGGGTACACCTACAATGAGCAGTTCTTC. This encodes CASTTSGLAGGYTYNEQFF. The complete variable domain, with remaining parts taken from reference TRBV5-6 and TRBJ2-1, reads DAGVTQSPTHLIKTRGQQVTLRCSPKSGHDTVSWYQQALGQGPQFIFQYYEEEERQRGNFPDRFSGHQFPNYSSELNVNALLLGDSALYLCASTTSGLAGGYTYNEQFFGPGTRLTVL.

The table lists this clonotype with many counts. The gene calls are TRBV20-1 and TRBJ2-5; unclear D gene. Germline assignment: CDR1 DFQATT and CDR2 SNEGSKA (reference sequence). The CDR3 spans 10 residues. V lost 2 bases and J 4 bases, leaving 2 bases between the germline ends. The CDR3 nucleotides read TGCAGTGCTAGAAGAGAGACCCAGTACTTC. Its translation: CSARRETQYF.

This clonotype was recorded at least ten times. V usage is TRBV20-1 and J usage is TRBJ2-1; D is undetermined. This CDR3 comprises 13 residues. The V end lost 5 bases, the J end lost 0 bases, and 8 bases lay between the germline ends. The germline gives CDR1 DFQATT, CDR2 SNEGSKA (reference sequence). The CDR3 spells CSAPGHSYNEQFF. CDR3 nucleotides: TGCAGTGCTCCGGGCCACTCCTACAATGAGCAGTTCTTC.

The table lists this clonotype with many counts. This chain uses TRBV20-1 with TRBJ1-5; possibly TRBD1 for D (6 bases). Per germline, CDR1 DFQATT and CDR2 SNEGSKA (reference sequence). The CDR3 consists of 15 residues. Trimming cost V 6 bases and J 1 base, with 16 bases left between them. The chain's CDR3 is CSANRASGSNQPQHF. CDR3 in DNA: TGCAGTGCGAACAGGGCGTCGGGAAGCAATCAGCCCCAGCATTTT.

The chain joins TRBV7-9 to TRBJ2-1; D is unresolved. Trimming took off 1 base at V and 15 bases at J, with 13 bases between the two ends. Per the germline V gene, CDR1 is SEHNR and CDR2 is FQNEAQ (reference sequence). The CDR3 extends over 12 amino acids. Here the CDR3 DNA reads TGTGCCAGCAGCTTAGAGAGACGGGTCGCGTTCTTC. Protein: CASSLERRVAFF.

At least ten counts were recorded for this clonotype. The chain is built from TRBV28 and TRBJ2-7; 7 nucleotides match TRBD1. The CDR3 is made up of 14 amino acids. Unmatched junction bases numbered 4, after V lost 5 bases and J lost 0 bases. CDR1 is MDHEN, CDR2 SYDVKM, per germline. CDR3 amino acids: CASSRTGDSYEQYF. As DNA, the CDR3 is TGTGCCAGCAGTAGGACAGGAGACTCCTACGAGCAGTACTTC.

Many counts were recorded for this clonotype. One junction end does not reproduce the germline sequence, and a read error may be involved. The gene calls are TRBV2 and TRBJ2-2; 7 bases fit TRBD1. There are 14 residues in the CDR3. Germline loops: CDR1 SNHLY, CDR2 FYNNEI. CDR3: CVSSRTGHTGELFF. CDR3 nucleotides: TGTGTCAGCAGCAGGACAGGACACACCGGGGAGCTGTTTTTT.

This clonotype was recorded many times. V usage is TRBV7-2 and J usage is TRBJ2-3; 7 bases match TRBD1. The V gene end was trimmed by 5 bases and the J gene end by 5 bases; junction bases not matched to a gene: 4. This CDR3 has 13 amino acids. Germline V gene data show CDR1 as SGHTA and CDR2 as FQGNSA. The CDR3 coding sequence is TGTGCCAGCAGCGCGACAGGGTTAGATACGCAGTATTTT. Its translation: CASSATGLDTQYF. The variable domain in full, completed from reference TRBV7-2 and TRBJ2-3, reads GAGVSQSPSNKVTEKGKDVELRCDPISGHTALYWYRQSLGQGLEFLIYFQGNSAPDKSGLPSDRFSAERTGGSVSTLTIQRTQQEDSAVYLCASSATGLDTQYFGPGTRLTVL.